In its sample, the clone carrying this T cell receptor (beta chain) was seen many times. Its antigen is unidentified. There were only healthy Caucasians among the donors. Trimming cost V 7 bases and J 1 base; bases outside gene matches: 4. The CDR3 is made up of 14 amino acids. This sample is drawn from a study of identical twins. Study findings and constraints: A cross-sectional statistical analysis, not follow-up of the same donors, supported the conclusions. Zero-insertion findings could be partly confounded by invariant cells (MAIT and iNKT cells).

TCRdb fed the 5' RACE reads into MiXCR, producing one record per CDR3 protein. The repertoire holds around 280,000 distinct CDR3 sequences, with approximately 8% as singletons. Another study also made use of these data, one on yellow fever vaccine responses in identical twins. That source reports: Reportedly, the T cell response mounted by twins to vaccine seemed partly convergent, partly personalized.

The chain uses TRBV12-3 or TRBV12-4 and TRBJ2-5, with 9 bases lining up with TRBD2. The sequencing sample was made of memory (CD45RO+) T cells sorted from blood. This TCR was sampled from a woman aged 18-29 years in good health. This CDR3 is CASTLAGSQETQYF. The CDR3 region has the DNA TGTGCCAGCACCCTAGCGGGGAGCCAAGAGACCCAGTACTTC.